These T cell receptor beta chains were read from a single sample in a study of cytomegalovirus exposure and HLA in healthy donors. Clones were read by immunoSEQ multiplex PCR, and TCRdb kept only the in-frame ones, dropping some. The profile shows roughly 180,000 clones, around 80% of them singletons. Specimen: PBMCs. These receptors were collected from a girl between 5 and 17 years old in good health and CMV-seropositive. Both conserved end residues are part of each CDR3. D genes are given only for firm matches. Some rows have no size entry. The others give once, few or many, or a class for an expanded clone.

clone_size,v_call,d_call,j_call,cdr3_aa,cdr3_nt
-,TRBV30,-,TRBJ2-7,CAWSVRREQYF,TGTGCCTGGAGTGTACGTCGGGAGCAGTACTTC
-,TRBV11-2,-,TRBJ1-1,CASSSGGLSSQAFF,TGTGCCAGCAGTTCCGGCGGGCTCTCAAGCCAAGCTTTCTTT
-,TRBV5-1,-,TRBJ2-7,CASSFGGDSYEQYF,TGCGCCAGCAGCTTCGGCGGAGACTCCTACGAGCAGTACTTC
few,TRBV10-3,-,TRBJ2-1,CAIRQQVFDNEQFF,TGTGCCATCAGACAACAGGTCTTTGACAATGAGCAGTTCTTC
-,TRBV5-6,TRBD2,TRBJ2-5,CAGGSGNQETQYF,TGTGCCGGCGGCAGCGGGAATCAAGAGACCCAGTACTTC
-,TRBV18,TRBD2,TRBJ2-1,CASSPGLAGDNEQFF,TGTGCCAGCTCACCCGGACTAGCGGGGGACAATGAGCAGTTCTTC
-,TRBV29-1,TRBD1,TRBJ2-1,CSGQGARYNEQFF,TGCAGCGGACAGGGGGCGCGATACAATGAGCAGTTCTTC
-,TRBV15,TRBD2,TRBJ2-1,CATSRGLAGDNEQFF,TGTGCCACCAGCAGGGGACTAGCGGGAGACAATGAGCAGTTCTTC
-,TRBV7-2,-,TRBJ1-1,CASSLAAVNTEAFF,TGTGCCAGCAGCTTAGCGGCGGTCAACACTGAAGCTTTCTTT
-,TRBV7-2,TRBD1,TRBJ1-2,CASSFNRGLNYGYTF,TGTGCCAGCAGCTTTAACAGGGGGCTGAACTATGGCTACACCTTC
-,TRBV5-1,-,TRBJ2-2,CASRRGNTGELFF,TGCGCCAGCAGGCGGGGTAACACCGGGGAGCTGTTTTTT
-,TRBV6-6,TRBD2,TRBJ2-2,CASSLPGGGPGELFF,TGTGCCAGCAGCCTCCCAGGCGGGGGACCCGGGGAGCTGTTTTTT
-,TRBV4-1,-,TRBJ1-2,CASSQAREGYGYTF,TGCGCCAGCAGCCAAGCCAGGGAGGGCTATGGCTACACCTTC
-,TRBV29-1,TRBD2,TRBJ2-7,CSVEDRLAGTYEQYF,TGCAGCGTTGAAGATCGACTAGCGGGGACCTACGAGCAGTACTTC
few,TRBV5-5,-,TRBJ2-7,CASSSYARSEQYF,TGTGCCAGCAGCTCCTACGCTCGAAGCGAGCAGTACTTC
few,TRBV28,-,TRBJ1-2,CASSLWGANNYGYTF,TGTGCCAGCAGTTTATGGGGGGCTAATAACTATGGCTACACCTTC
-,TRBV4-3,TRBD1,TRBJ1-2,CASSQSVGQGGYGYTF,TGCGCCAGCAGCCAATCAGTGGGGCAGGGGGGCTATGGCTACACCTTC
few,TRBV30,TRBD2,TRBJ2-7,CAWSRLGGQSYEQYF,TGTGCCTGGAGTCGTTTGGGAGGGCAATCCTACGAGCAGTACTTC
-,TRBV28,TRBD1,TRBJ1-2,CASSLGTGGRDGYTF,TGTGCCAGCAGTTTAGGGACAGGGGGCAGGGATGGCTACACCTTC
-,TRBV10-3,TRBD1,TRBJ2-5,CATRQGQETQYF,TGTGCCACACGACAGGGACAAGAGACCCAGTACTTC
once,TRBV4-3,-,TRBJ1-5,CASSQQVSNQPQHF,TGCGCCAGCAGCCAACAGGTTAGCAATCAGCCCCAGCATTTT
-,TRBV27,-,TRBJ1-5,CASSADRNQPQHF,TGTGCCAGCAGTGCCGACAGGAATCAGCCCCAGCATTTT
-,TRBV27,-,TRBJ1-5,CASSLQGYNQPQHF,TGTGCCAGCAGCCTACAGGGTTACAATCAGCCCCAGCATTTT
once,TRBV7-9,-,TRBJ2-1,CASSLAYFGSSYNEQFF,TGTGCCAGCAGCTTAGCGTATTTCGGGAGCTCCTACAATGAGCAGTTCTTC
-,TRBV7-9,-,TRBJ1-1,CASSSDRRHTEAFF,TGTGCCAGCAGCTCGGACAGAAGACACACTGAAGCTTTCTTT
-,TRBV7-9,-,TRBJ1-5,CASSLQDNQPQHF,TGTGCCAGCAGCCTCCAGGATAATCAGCCCCAGCATTTT
-,TRBV5-1,TRBD1,TRBJ2-4,CASSPDTQGGRYF,TGCGCCAGCAGCCCCGACACACAGGGGGGAAGGTACTTC
once,TRBV6-5,-,TRBJ1-2,CASRDLGGLNYGYTF,TGTGCCAGCAGAGACCTGGGGGGACTAAACTATGGCTACACCTTC
-,TRBV18,TRBD2,TRBJ2-3,CASSPAAGVGTDTQYF,TGTGCCAGCTCACCAGCCGCGGGAGTTGGGACAGATACGCAGTATTTT
-,TRBV5-1,-,TRBJ2-7,CASSLAASDEQYF,TGCGCCAGCAGCTTGGCCGCGAGTGACGAGCAGTACTTC
-,TRBV6-1,TRBD2,TRBJ2-5,CASSELGLAGAAQYF,TGTGCCAGCAGTGAACTGGGACTAGCGGGTGCGGCCCAGTACTTC
-,TRBV4-2,TRBD2,TRBJ2-5,CASSQDAAGGKTQYF,TGTGCCAGCAGCCAAGACGCCGCGGGAGGCAAGACCCAGTACTTC
-,TRBV5-1,TRBD1,TRBJ1-2,CASSLDPGQGAVGYGYTF,TGCGCCAGCAGCTTGGACCCGGGACAGGGGGCGGTTGGATATGGCTACACCTTC
-,TRBV9,-,TRBJ1-2,CASSATDGNGYTF,TGTGCCAGCAGCGCAACGGACGGGAATGGCTACACCTTC
-,TRBV7-9,TRBD2,TRBJ2-1,CASSLGPPGLAGINEQFF,TGTGCCAGCAGCTTAGGCCCTCCGGGACTAGCGGGAATAAATGAGCAGTTCTTC
-,TRBV11-2,-,TRBJ1-4,CASSLGPLGGLGEKLFF,TGTGCCAGCAGCTTAGGGCCCCTCGGGGGGCTTGGAGAAAAACTGTTTTTT
-,TRBV27,TRBD1,TRBJ1-6,CASSLEGAASPLHF,TGTGCCAGCAGTTTGGAGGGGGCGGCCTCACCCCTCCACTTT
-,TRBV2,TRBD1,TRBJ1-4,CATRQGAVEKLFF,TGTGCCACAAGACAGGGGGCCGTTGAAAAACTGTTTTTT
-,TRBV4-1,TRBD1,TRBJ1-5,CASSQEPLTGGGDQPQHF,TGCGCCAGCAGCCAAGAGCCTCTCACAGGGGGAGGGGATCAGCCCCAGCATTTT
-,TRBV27,-,TRBJ1-4,CASSSTGVRPNEKLFF,TGTGCCAGCAGTTCGACGGGGGTGCGGCCTAATGAAAAACTGTTTTTT
-,TRBV5-1,-,TRBJ1-1,CASSPHEVGAGAERDTEAFF,TGCGCCAGCAGCCCTCATGAGGTTGGGGCAGGGGCGGAAAGGGACACTGAAGCTTTCTTT
-,TRBV6-5,-,TRBJ1-5,CASSKFGDQPQHF,TGTGCCAGCAGTAAATTCGGAGATCAGCCCCAGCATTTT
-,TRBV11-2,TRBD2,TRBJ2-7,CASSPLGRESDEQYF,TGTGCCAGCAGTCCACTGGGGCGGGAGTCCGACGAGCAGTACTTC
-,TRBV25-1,TRBD1,TRBJ1-4,CASSESPGQGPSWEKLFF,TGTGCCAGCAGTGAATCCCCCGGACAGGGACCTTCGTGGGAAAAACTGTTTTTT
-,TRBV5-6,TRBD1,TRBJ1-1,CASSLVDRGAEAFF,TGTGCCAGCAGCTTGGTTGACAGGGGGGCTGAAGCTTTCTTT
-,TRBV29-1,TRBD1,TRBJ1-2,CSVEEMSGGNGYTF,TGCAGCGTTGAAGAGATGTCAGGGGGCAATGGCTACACCTTC
-,TRBV4-3,-,TRBJ2-2,CASSQAAGSTGELFF,TGCGCCAGCAGCCAAGCGGCGGGAAGCACCGGGGAGCTGTTTTTT